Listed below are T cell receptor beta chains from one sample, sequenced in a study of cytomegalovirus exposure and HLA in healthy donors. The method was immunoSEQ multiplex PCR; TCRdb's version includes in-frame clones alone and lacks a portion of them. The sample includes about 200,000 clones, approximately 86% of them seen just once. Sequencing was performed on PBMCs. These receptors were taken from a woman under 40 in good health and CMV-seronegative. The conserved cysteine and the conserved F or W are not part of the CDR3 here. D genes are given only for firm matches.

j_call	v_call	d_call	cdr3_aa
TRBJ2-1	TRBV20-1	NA	SARDGPWQF
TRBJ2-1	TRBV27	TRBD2	ASSFGLAGGPSYNEQF
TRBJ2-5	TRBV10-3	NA	AISAAGEKTQY
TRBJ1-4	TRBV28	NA	ASSLQGVREKLF
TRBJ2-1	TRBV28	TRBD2	ASSFPPQGLAIGRYNEQF
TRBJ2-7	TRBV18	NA	ASSPNRGAGEQY
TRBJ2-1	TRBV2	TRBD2	ASSVAGGHNEQF
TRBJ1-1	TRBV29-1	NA	SVAGVSTAF
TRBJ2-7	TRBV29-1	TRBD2	SVEEASGTSYEQY
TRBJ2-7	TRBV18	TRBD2	ASSRGTSGNYEQY
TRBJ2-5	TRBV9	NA	ASSVDQGYQETQY
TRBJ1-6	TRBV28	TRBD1	ASSLARQGAPWNSPLH
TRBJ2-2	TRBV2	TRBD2	ASRGEGLINTGELF
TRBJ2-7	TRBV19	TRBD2	ASSTSGTSEYEQY
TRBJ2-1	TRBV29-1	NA	SVVRVTDNEQF
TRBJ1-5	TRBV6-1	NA	ASSEAPGSQPQH
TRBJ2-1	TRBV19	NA	ASSPPSSYNEQF